This T cell receptor (beta chain) came from a study of CD8 T cells in Susac syndrome. Random-hexamer reverse transcription was applied to roughly 0.5 to 1 ug RNA. With immunoSEQ multiplex PCR, TCR beta CDR3 was amplified across 54 Vbeta and 13 Jbeta. TCRdb called the immunoSEQ multiplex PCR reads again in MiXCR, with one record for every CDR3 protein. Of some 150,000 distinct CDR3 sequences in the sample, roughly 95% were seen once. The CDR3 runs 18 residues. The sample consisted of CD8+ T cells from PBMCs. This clonotype was obtained from a human donor with multiple sclerosis. This chain joins TRBV21-1 and TRBJ1-5; the table's D gene call, TRBD1, was not cross checked with the DNA. TRBV21-1 constitutes a pseudogene. As DNA, the CDR3 is TGTGCCAGCAGCAAAGGGACGGACAGGGAGGTTGGAAATCAGCCCCAGCATTTT. Its protein is CASSKGTDREVGNQPQHF.